This TCR beta chain was recovered during a study of T cells expressing NK-cell markers. Study summary: All TCR beta repertoires analysed originated from sorted CD3+CD56+NKG2C+, CD3+CD56+NKG2C- and CD3+CD56-NKG2C+ T cells. The study's findings and limits: In a handful of donors, dominant NKG2C+ clonotypes were roughly 1.0-7.0% of CD8+ T cells. Researchers report these clonotypes also headed the CD3+CD56-NKG2C+ fraction in several donors. It is unclear if expanded NKG2C-expressing clones target HCMV antigens.

This CDR3 has 14 residues. Germline-derived CDR1 and CDR2 are SQVTM and ANQGSEA. Of note for this clonotype: Antigen unknown.

TCRdb re-called the 5' RACE reads and shows each CDR3 protein once, DNA omitted. This sample's table has a few hundred thousand distinct CDR3 sequences. The TCR comes from a man between 18 and 35 years old in good health. Sequencing used blood T cells: a sorted CD56 or NKG2C T cell subset, CD4+ or CD8+ T cells, or bulk PBMC T cells (not recorded which). The V and J genes are TRBV29-1 and TRBJ2-2; TCRdb's D call of TRBD2 is untestable without DNA. The CDR3 reads CSFEGSGNSGELFF.